Listed below are T cell receptor beta chains from one sample, sequenced in a study of identical twins. TCRdb used MiXCR to reprocess the 5' RACE reads, holding one entry per CDR3 protein. The repertoire has roughly 770,000 distinct CDR3 sequences, 15% to 20% of them found once; the top ten carry 10% to 15%. These data are also associated with another study on T cells expressing NK-cell markers.

Sequences were obtained from PBMCs. Source of these receptors: a woman between 18 and 29 years old in good health. Both conserved end residues are part of each CDR3. The D gene is left open where the match is weak. Size values are once, few and many counts, or a class for expanded clones, and some rows have none.

V,size,D,J,DNA,CDR3
TRBV12-3/TRBV12-4,NA,NA,TRBJ2-2,TGTGCCAGCAGATTAATGGCTCTAACAGTCGGGGAGCTGTTTTTT,CASRLMALTVGELFF
TRBV9,NA,TRBD1,TRBJ2-1,TGTGCCAGCAGCGCCGGGACAGGGGAGGGGAATGAGCAGTTCTTC,CASSAGTGEGNEQFF
TRBV29-1,NA,NA,TRBJ2-5,TGCAGCGTTGAGAGTAACAGGGAGTACCAAGAGACCCAGTACTTC,CSVESNREYQETQYF
TRBV12-3/TRBV12-4,few,NA,TRBJ1-5,TGTGCCAGCAGTACGCGGCCCTGGGGAGGGAATCAGCCCCAGCATTTT,CASSTRPWGGNQPQHF
TRBV25-1,once,NA,TRBJ2-5,TGTGCCAGCAGTGAACCTGGAGTGGGGGAGACCCAGTACTTC,CASSEPGVGETQYF
TRBV6-2/TRBV6-3,many,NA,TRBJ1-1,TGTGCCAGCAGTTACCTGGGTTGGGCTCCCACTGAAGCTTTCTTT,CASSYLGWAPTEAFF
TRBV12-3/TRBV12-4,NA,TRBD2,TRBJ2-1,TGTGCCAGCAGAATGGGGACTAGCGGGAGAAATGAGCAGTTCTTC,CASRMGTSGRNEQFF
TRBV4-3,NA,NA,TRBJ2-7,TGCGCCAGCAGCCAAGATGGGCTATTAAGCGAGCAGTACTTC,CASSQDGLLSEQYF
TRBV20-1,NA,NA,TRBJ2-3,TGCAGTGCTAGCCCCGGGTTCCCAGCCGAGACAGATACGCAGTATTTT,CSASPGFPAETDTQYF
TRBV5-3,NA,TRBD1,TRBJ2-7,TGTGCCAGAAGCCCCCTAACAAGGGGGCCTCTCGAGCAGTACTTC,CARSPLTRGPLEQYF
TRBV5-4,NA,NA,TRBJ2-3,TGTGCCAGCAGCTTGTTGGCAGCCGGGGGAGATACGCAGTATTTT,CASSLLAAGGDTQYF
TRBV4-1,once,NA,TRBJ2-7,TGCGCCAGCAGCCAAGTTTGGCAGAGGGGCTCCTACGAGCAGTACTTC,CASSQVWQRGSYEQYF
TRBV6-2/TRBV6-3,NA,TRBD1,TRBJ2-7,TGTGCCAGCAGTTACGAGTTTGGACAGGGGTACGAGCAGTACTTC,CASSYEFGQGYEQYF
TRBV6-5,few,TRBD2,TRBJ2-7,TGTGCCAGCAGTTATGGGCGGGGGGCCTACGAGCAGTACTTC,CASSYGRGAYEQYF
TRBV7-9,NA,NA,TRBJ1-5,TGTGCCAGCAGCTCCCAGTCGATCCAGCCCCAGCATTTT,CASSSQSIQPQHF
TRBV9,NA,NA,TRBJ2-1,TGTGCCAGCAGCCCAGGCCTGACAAGGGCCCGAAGCTCCTACAATGAGCAGTTCTTC,CASSPGLTRARSSYNEQFF
TRBV5-1,few,NA,TRBJ2-2,TGCGCCAGCAGCTTCTCGCAGCTTAACACCGGGGAGCTGTTTTTT,CASSFSQLNTGELFF
TRBV20-1,NA,TRBD2,TRBJ2-5,TGCAGTGCTTTCGGTACTAGCGGGAGCCAGACCCAGTACTTC,CSAFGTSGSQTQYF
TRBV13,NA,TRBD1,TRBJ1-2,TGTGCCAGCAGCTTAGGCCTACAGGGGTATGGCTACACCTTC,CASSLGLQGYGYTF
TRBV5-1,NA,NA,TRBJ2-3,TGCGCCAGCAGCCCCCATCGGTCTGCTAGCACAGATACGCAGTATTTT,CASSPHRSASTDTQYF
TRBV18,NA,TRBD2,TRBJ2-3,TGTGCCAGCTCACCACGGCAGGACCGACTAGCGGGAGGAAGGACTACGCAGTATTTT,CASSPRQDRLAGGRTTQYF
TRBV7-2,NA,NA,TRBJ1-5,TGTGCCAGCAGCTTGGGTCGTGAGCAGCCCCAGCATTTT,CASSLGREQPQHF
TRBV5-1,few,NA,TRBJ1-5,TGCGCCAGCAGCCTGGACAGCAATAGCAATCAGCCCCAGCATTTT,CASSLDSNSNQPQHF
TRBV12-3/TRBV12-4,NA,NA,TRBJ2-3,TGTGCCAGCAGTCCCCCACCATTCACAGATACGCAGTATTTT,CASSPPPFTDTQYF
TRBV7-2,NA,NA,TRBJ2-3,TGTGCCAGCAGCATCCAGACAGGTTTGGGCACAGATACGCAGTATTTT,CASSIQTGLGTDTQYF
TRBV5-1,few,NA,TRBJ1-2,TGCGCCAGCAGACGACAGCTACAGGAAAACTATGGCTACACCTTC,CASRRQLQENYGYTF
TRBV20-1,few,TRBD1,TRBJ1-1,TGCAGTGCTAGATGGGCAGGGGGTTTGAACACTGAAGCTTTCTTT,CSARWAGGLNTEAFF
TRBV5-6,few,NA,TRBJ2-3,TGTGCCAGCAGCTTTGGATCTGCCACAGATACGCAGTATTTT,CASSFGSATDTQYF
TRBV29-1,few,TRBD1,TRBJ2-5,TGCAGCGTCCCCCAGGGACAGCAAGAGACCCAGTACTTC,CSVPQGQQETQYF
TRBV9,few,TRBD1,TRBJ2-2,TGTGCCAGCAGCCCCCGGGACAGGGCAACCCCCGGGGAGCTGTTTTTT,CASSPRDRATPGELFF
TRBV11-2,NA,TRBD2,TRBJ2-7,TGTGCCAGCAGCTTAGAACGACTAGCGGGCTACGAGCAGTACTTC,CASSLERLAGYEQYF
TRBV15,NA,NA,TRBJ2-5,TGTGCCACCAGCGAACTGGGGAACATAGAGACCCAGTACTTC,CATSELGNIETQYF
TRBV6-2/TRBV6-3,few,TRBD2,TRBJ2-1,TGTGCCAGCAGTTACTTAGTAAGCGGGAGGGCTCGGGAGCAGTTCTTC,CASSYLVSGRAREQFF
TRBV29-1,few,TRBD1,TRBJ1-1,TGCAGCGTCCGTGGGACAGGGGGTTCGGTCACTGAAGCTTTCTTT,CSVRGTGGSVTEAFF
TRBV7-2,few,TRBD1,TRBJ2-1,TGTGCCAGCAGCGGAACAGGGGTACCCTACAATGAGCAGTTCTTC,CASSGTGVPYNEQFF
TRBV15,NA,TRBD2,TRBJ2-2,TGTGCCACCAGCAGAGCCCTCCGTGCGGGAGATACCGGGGAGCTGTTTTTT,CATSRALRAGDTGELFF
TRBV12-3/TRBV12-4,NA,NA,TRBJ2-3,TGTGCCAGCAGTTTGACACCGGCTACAACAGATACGCAGTATTTT,CASSLTPATTDTQYF
TRBV12-3/TRBV12-4,many,TRBD1,TRBJ1-4,TGTGCCAGCACCTCATCGACAGGGAGGGGTGAAAAACTGTTTTTT,CASTSSTGRGEKLFF
TRBV29-1,few,NA,TRBJ2-7,TGCAGCGCTGTAGCCGACCGATCCGAGCAGTACTTC,CSAVADRSEQYF
TRBV6-1,few,NA,TRBJ2-5,TGTGCCAGTGGAAGGGACTCGACCCAAGAGACCCAGTACTTC,CASGRDSTQETQYF
TRBV27,NA,NA,TRBJ1-1,TGTGCCAGCAAGACGGGGCTCACTGAAGCTTTCTTT,CASKTGLTEAFF
TRBV9,NA,NA,TRBJ1-3,TGTGCCAGCACTTTGGAGCTCTCTGGAAACACCATATATTTT,CASTLELSGNTIYF
TRBV11-3,NA,NA,TRBJ2-1,TGTGCCAGCAACTCTCAGGGGGGGCAGGACAATGAGCAGTTCTTC,CASNSQGGQDNEQFF
TRBV20-1,NA,NA,TRBJ2-1,TGCAGTGCTAGACCTTCGCTGCACTCCTACAATGAGCAGTTCTTC,CSARPSLHSYNEQFF
TRBV5-6,few,NA,TRBJ1-2,TGTGCCAGCAGCTTGTGGGGCAGGGACTATGGCTACACCTTC,CASSLWGRDYGYTF
TRBV5-1,few,NA,TRBJ1-1,TGCGCCAGCAGCTTGTTTACGGGGGGGAACACTGAAGCTTTCTTT,CASSLFTGGNTEAFF
TRBV6-6,few,NA,TRBJ2-5,TGTGCCAGCAATTCAAGAGGGACCCAGTACTTC,CASNSRGTQYF
TRBV12-3/TRBV12-4,few,NA,TRBJ2-7,TGTGCCAGCAGCCCCGTTCGACGGGGGGCCAACTACGAGCAGTACTTC,CASSPVRRGANYEQYF
TRBV12-3/TRBV12-4,few,NA,TRBJ1-4,TGTGCCAGCAGACCTGACAGGAACCAAAATGAAAAACTGTTTTTT,CASRPDRNQNEKLFF
TRBV29-1,NA,NA,TRBJ1-3,TGCAGCGCCGGAGGAACTGGAAACACCATATATTTT,CSAGGTGNTIYF
TRBV5-6,many,NA,TRBJ2-7,TGTGCCAGCAGCTTGGAGGCCTCCTACGAGCAGTACTTC,CASSLEASYEQYF
TRBV6-1,NA,NA,TRBJ1-2,TGTGCCAGCGGTTCGGATGGACTTGGCTACACCTTC,CASGSDGLGYTF